This T cell receptor beta chain was recovered during a study of control samples from healthy donors and cancer patients. Sequencing was performed with immunoSEQ multiplex PCR; in TCRdb, only in-frame clones are kept and a portion is missing. The table has about 410,000 clones, about 93% seen once. The sequence came from a middle-aged man with head and neck cancer. Sequenced material: PBMCs.

The CDR3 loop reads CASSLAQGRVEQYF. DNA of the CDR3: TGCGCCAGCAGCTTGGCCCAGGGGCGAGTGGAGCAGTACTTC. The chain carries TRBV5-1 and TRBJ2-7; TRBD1 is a possible D gene (6 bases). This CDR3 has 14 amino acids. Germline values: CDR1 SGHRS, CDR2 YFSETQ. The V gene lost 0 bases and the J gene lost 7 bases, with 14 bases spanning the gap.